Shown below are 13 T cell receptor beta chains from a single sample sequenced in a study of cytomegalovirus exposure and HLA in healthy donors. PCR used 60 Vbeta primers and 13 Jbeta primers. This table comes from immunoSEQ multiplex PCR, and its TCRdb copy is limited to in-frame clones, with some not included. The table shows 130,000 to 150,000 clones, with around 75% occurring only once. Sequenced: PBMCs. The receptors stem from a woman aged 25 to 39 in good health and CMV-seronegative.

The DNA of the CDR3 is TGCGCCAGCACGTACGGGACTCCCGGGGTAGGCGAGCAGTACTTC. Its protein product is CASTYGTPGVGEQYF. The chain employs TRBV5-1 and TRBJ2-7; possible D gene TRBD2, 6 bases. The CDR3 loop spans 15 amino acids. V was cut by 6 bases and J by 6 bases, with 22 bases left in between. Germline V gene data show CDR1 as SGHRS and CDR2 as YFSETQ.

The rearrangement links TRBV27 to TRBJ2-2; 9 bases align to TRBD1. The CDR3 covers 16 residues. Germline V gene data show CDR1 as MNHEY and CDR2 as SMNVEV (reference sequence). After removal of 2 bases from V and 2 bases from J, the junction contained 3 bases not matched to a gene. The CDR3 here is CASSLGDRVNTGELFF. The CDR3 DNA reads TGTGCCAGCAGTTTAGGGGACAGGGTCAACACCGGGGAGCTGTTTTTT.

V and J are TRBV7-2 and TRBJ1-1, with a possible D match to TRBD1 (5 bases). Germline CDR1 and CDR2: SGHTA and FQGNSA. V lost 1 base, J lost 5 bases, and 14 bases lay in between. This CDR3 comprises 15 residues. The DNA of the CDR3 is TGTGCCAGCAGCTTAGAGGGAGGGGAGAATACTGAAGCTTTCTTT. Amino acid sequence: CASSLEGGENTEAFF.

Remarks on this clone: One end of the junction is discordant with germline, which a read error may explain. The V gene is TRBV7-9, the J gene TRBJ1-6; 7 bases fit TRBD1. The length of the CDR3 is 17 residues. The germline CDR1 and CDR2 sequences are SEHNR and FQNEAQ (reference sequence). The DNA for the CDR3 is TGTTCCAGCAGCCGATTACCGCTACAGGGGTTTAATTCACCCCTCCACTTT. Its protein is CSSSRLPLQGFNSPLHF.

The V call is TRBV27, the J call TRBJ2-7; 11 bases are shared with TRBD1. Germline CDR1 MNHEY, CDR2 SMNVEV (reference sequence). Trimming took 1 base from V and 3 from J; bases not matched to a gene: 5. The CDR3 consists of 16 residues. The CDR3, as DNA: TGTGCCAGCAGTTTATGGGGGGGACAGGGGGACTACGAGCAGTACTTC. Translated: CASSLWGGQGDYEQYF.

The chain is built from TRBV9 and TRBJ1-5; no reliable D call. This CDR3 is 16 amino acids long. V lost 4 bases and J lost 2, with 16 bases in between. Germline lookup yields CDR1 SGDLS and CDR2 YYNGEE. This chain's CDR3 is CASSPSGEVGNQPQHF. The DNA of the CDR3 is TGTGCCAGCAGCCCAAGCGGGGAGGTCGGCAATCAGCCCCAGCATTTT.

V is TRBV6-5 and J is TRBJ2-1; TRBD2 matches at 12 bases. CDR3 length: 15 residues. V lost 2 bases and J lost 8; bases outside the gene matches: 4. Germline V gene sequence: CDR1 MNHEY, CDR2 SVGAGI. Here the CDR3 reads CASSYRTSGIHEQFF. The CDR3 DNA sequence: TGTGCCAGCAGTTACAGGACTAGCGGGATCCATGAGCAGTTCTTC.

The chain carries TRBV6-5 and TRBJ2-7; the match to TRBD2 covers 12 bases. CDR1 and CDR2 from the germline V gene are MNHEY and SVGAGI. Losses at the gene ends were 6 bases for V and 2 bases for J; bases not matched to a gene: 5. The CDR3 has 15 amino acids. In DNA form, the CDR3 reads TGTGCCAGCAGAAGGACTAGCGGGACCCCCTACGAGCAGTACTTC. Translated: CASRRTSGTPYEQYF.

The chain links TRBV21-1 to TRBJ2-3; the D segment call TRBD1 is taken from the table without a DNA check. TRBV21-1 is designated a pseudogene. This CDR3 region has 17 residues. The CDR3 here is CASSILRQDPCTDTQYF. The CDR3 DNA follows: TGTGCCAGCAGCATCCTGAGACAGGACCCTTGCACAGATACGCAGTATTTT.

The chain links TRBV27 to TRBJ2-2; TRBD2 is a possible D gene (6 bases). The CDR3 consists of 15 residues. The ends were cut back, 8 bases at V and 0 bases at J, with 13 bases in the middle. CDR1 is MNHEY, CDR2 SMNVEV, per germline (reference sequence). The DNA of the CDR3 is TGTGCCAGCCGGGGGTTGTTCGCGAACACCGGGGAGCTGTTTTTT. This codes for CASRGLFANTGELFF.

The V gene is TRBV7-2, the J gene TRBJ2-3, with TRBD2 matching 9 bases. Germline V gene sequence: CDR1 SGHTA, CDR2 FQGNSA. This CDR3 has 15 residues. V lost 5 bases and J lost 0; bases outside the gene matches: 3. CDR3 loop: CASSLTSGSTDTQYF. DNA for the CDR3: TGTGCCAGCAGCCTAACTAGCGGGAGCACAGATACGCAGTATTTT.

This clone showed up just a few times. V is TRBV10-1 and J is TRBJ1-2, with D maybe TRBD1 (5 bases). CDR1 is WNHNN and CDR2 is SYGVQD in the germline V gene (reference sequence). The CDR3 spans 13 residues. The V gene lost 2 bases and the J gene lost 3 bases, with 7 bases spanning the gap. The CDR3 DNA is TGCGCCAGCAGTGAGGACAGCTACTATGGCTACACCTTC. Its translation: CASSEDSYYGYTF.

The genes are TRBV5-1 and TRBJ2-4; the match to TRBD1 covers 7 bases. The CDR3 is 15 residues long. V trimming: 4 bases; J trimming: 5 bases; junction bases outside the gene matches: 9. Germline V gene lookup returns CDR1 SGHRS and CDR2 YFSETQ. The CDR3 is CASSALGTVQNIQYF. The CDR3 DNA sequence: TGCGCCAGCAGCGCGCTCGGGACAGTCCAAAACATTCAGTACTTC.